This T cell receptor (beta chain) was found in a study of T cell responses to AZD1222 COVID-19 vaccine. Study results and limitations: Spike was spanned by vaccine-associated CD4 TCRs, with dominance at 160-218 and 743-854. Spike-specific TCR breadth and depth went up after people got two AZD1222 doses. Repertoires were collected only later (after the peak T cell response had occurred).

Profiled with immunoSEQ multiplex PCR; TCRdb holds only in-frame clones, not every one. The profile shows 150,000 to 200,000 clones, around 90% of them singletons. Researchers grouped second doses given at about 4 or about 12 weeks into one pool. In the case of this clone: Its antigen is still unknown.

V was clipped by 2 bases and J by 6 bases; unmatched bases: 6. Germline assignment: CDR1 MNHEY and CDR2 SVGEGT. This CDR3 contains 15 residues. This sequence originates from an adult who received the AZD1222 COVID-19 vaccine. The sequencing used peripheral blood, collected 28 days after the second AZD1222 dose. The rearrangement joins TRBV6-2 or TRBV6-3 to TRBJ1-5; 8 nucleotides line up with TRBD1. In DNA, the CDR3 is TGTGCCAGCAGTTACGGCAGGGGGCCGCTTCAGCCCCAGCATTTT. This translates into CASSYGRGPLQPQHF.